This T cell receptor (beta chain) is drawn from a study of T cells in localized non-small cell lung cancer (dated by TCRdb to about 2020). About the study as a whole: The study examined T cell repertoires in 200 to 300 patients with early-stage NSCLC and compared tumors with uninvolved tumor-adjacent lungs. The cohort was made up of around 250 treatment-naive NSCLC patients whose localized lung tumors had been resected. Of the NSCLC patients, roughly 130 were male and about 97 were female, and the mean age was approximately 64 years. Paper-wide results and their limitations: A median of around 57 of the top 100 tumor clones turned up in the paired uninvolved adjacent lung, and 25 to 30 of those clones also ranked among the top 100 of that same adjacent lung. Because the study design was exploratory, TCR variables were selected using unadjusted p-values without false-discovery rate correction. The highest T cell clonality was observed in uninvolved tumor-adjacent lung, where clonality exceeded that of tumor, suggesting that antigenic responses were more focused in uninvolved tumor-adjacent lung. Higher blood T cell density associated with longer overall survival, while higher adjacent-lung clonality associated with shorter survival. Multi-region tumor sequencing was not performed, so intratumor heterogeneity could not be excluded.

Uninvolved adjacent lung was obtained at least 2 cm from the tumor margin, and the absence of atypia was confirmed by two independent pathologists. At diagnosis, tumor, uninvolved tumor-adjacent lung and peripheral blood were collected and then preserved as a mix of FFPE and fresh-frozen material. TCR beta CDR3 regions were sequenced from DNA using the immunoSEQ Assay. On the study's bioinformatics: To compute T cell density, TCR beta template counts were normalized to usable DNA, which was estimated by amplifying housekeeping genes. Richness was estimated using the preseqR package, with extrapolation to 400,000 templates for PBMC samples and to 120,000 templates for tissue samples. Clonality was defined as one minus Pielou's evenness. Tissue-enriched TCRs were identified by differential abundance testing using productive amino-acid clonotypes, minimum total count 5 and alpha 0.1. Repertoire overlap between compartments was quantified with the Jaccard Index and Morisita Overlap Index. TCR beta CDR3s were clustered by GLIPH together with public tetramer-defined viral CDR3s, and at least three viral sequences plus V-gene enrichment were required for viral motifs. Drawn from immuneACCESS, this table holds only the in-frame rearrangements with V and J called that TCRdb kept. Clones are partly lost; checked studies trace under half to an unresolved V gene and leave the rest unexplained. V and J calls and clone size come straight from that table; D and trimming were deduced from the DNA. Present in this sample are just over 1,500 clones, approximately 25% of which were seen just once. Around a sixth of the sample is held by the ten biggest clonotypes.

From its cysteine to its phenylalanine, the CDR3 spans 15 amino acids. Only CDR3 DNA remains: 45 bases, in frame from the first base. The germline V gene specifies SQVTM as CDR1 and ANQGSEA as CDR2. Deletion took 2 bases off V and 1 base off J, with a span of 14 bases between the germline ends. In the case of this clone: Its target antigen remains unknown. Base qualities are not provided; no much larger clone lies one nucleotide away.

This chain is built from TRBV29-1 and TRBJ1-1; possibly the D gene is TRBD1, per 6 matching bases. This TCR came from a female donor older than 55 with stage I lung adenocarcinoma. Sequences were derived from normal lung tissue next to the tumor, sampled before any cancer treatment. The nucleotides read TGCAGCGTTGAACTATCCAGGGGCCAGAACACTGAAGCTTTCTTT. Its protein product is CSVELSRGQNTEAFF.